This T cell receptor beta chain was retrieved from a study of control samples from healthy donors and cancer patients. Measured with immunoSEQ multiplex PCR; TCRdb has only the in-frame clones, and not every one. The sample has more than 120,000 clones, approximately 91% seen once. This CDR3 has 16 residues. V dropped 3 bases and J dropped 2 bases, with 11 bases sitting between them. Germline values: CDR1 SEHNR, CDR2 FQNEAQ (reference sequence). The sequence came from a young man in good health. Sequencing was done on a sample of blood. The chain recombines TRBV7-9 with TRBJ2-6; no clear D gene. Here the CDR3 reads CASSFLRTTGANVLTF. The DNA for the CDR3 is TGTGCCAGCAGCTTCCTCAGGACCACTGGGGCCAACGTCCTGACTTTC.